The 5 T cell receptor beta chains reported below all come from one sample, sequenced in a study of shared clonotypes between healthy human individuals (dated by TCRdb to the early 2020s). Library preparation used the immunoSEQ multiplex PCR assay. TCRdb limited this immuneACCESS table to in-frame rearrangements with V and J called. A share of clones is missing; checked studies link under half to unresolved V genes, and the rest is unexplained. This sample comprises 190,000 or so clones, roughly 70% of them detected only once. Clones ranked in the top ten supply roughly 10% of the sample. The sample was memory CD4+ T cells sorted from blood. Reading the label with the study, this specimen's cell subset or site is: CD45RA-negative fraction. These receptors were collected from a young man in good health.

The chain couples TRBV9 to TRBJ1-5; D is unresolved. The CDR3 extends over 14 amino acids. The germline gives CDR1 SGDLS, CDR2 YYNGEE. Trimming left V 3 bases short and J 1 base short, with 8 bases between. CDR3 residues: CASSGGPSNQPQHF. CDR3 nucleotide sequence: TGTGCCAGCAGCGGCGGGCCCAGCAATCAGCCCCAGCATTTT.

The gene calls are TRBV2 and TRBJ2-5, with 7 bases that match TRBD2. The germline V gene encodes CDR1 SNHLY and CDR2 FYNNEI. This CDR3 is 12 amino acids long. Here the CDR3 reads CATAGGVATQYF. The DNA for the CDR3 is TGTGCTACAGCTGGGGGGGTTGCGACCCAGTACTTC.

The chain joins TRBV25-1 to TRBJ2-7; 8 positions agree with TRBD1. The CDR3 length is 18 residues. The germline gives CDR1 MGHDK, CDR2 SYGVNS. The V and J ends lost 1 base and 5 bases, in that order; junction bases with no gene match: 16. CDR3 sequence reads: CASSEWGIGGQGGDEQYF. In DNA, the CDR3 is TGTGCCAGCAGTGAATGGGGTATTGGTGGACAGGGCGGGGACGAGCAGTACTTC.

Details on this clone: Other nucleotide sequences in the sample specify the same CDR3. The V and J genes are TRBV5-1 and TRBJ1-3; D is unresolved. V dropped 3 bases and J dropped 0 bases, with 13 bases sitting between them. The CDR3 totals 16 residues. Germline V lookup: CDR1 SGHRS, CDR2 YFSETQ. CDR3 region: CASSSSDTSSGNTIYF. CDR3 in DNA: TGCGCCAGCAGCTCATCCGACACGAGCTCTGGAAACACCATATATTTT.

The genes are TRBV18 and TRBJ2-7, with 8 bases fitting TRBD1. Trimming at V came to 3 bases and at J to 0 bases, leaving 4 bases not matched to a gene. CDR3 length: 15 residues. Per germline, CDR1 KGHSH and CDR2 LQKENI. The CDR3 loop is CASSPPGTGSYEQYF. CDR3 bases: TGTGCCAGCTCACCTCCCGGGACAGGCTCCTACGAGCAGTACTTC.